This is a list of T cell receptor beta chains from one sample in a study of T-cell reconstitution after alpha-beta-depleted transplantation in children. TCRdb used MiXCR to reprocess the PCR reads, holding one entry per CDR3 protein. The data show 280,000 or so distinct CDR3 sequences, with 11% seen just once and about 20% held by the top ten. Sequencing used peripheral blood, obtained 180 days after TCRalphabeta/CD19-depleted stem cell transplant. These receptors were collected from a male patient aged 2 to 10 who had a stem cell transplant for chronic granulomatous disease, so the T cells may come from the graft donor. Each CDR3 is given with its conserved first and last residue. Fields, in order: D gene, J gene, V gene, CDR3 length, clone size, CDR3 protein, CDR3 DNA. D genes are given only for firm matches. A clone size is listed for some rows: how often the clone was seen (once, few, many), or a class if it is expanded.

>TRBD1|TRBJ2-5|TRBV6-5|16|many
CASSYSVGRGRTTQYF
TGTGCCAGCAGTTACTCAGTAGGCAGGGGGCGTACGACCCAGTACTTC
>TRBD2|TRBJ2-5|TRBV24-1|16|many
CATSDLSSGGQETQYF
TGTGCCACCAGTGATTTGTCTAGCGGGGGCCAAGAGACCCAGTACTTC
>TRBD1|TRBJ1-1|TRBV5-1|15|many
CASSGRQGVQTEAFF
TGCGCCAGCAGCGGGAGACAGGGGGTGCAGACTGAAGCTTTCTTT
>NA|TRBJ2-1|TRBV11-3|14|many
CASSLGQVYNEQFF
TGTGCCAGCAGCTTAGGTCAGGTTTACAATGAGCAGTTCTTC
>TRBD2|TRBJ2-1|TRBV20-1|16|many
CSAREPTGTSYNEQFF
TGCAGTGCTAGAGAGCCCACCGGGACTAGCTACAATGAGCAGTTCTTC
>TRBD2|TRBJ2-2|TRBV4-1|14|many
CASSLSGMSGELFF
TGCGCCAGCAGCCTTAGCGGGATGTCCGGGGAGCTGTTTTTT
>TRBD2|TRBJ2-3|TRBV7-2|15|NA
CASSSYRAGPDTQYF
TGTGCCAGCAGCTCCTATCGAGCGGGACCAGATACGCAGTATTTT
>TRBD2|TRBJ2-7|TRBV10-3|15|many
CAIRESSGTTYEQYF
TGTGCCATCAGGGAGAGTAGCGGGACTACCTACGAGCAGTACTTC
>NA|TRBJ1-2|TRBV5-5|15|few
CASSLDSVPSYGYTF
TGTGCCAGCAGCTTGGACTCCGTTCCCTCGTATGGCTACACCTTC
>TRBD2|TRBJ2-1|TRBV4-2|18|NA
CASSQDLRAGGAYNEQFF
TGTGCCAGCAGCCAAGATTTAAGAGCGGGAGGAGCCTACAATGAGCAGTTCTTC
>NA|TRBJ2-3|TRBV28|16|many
CASSFVSAGLKDTQYF
TGTGCCAGCAGTTTTGTGTCGGCGGGTTTGAAAGATACGCAGTATTTT
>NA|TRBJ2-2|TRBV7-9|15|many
CASSFAGAQTGELFF
TGTGCCAGCAGCTTTGCAGGGGCCCAAACCGGGGAGCTGTTTTTT
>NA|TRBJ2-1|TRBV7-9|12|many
CASTQLGGEQFF
TGTGCCAGCACCCAATTAGGCGGAGAGCAGTTCTTC
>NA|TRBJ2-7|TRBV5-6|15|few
CASSFFGGIDYEQYF
TGTGCCAGCAGCTTTTTCGGGGGCATTGACTACGAGCAGTACTTC
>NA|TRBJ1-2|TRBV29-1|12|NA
CSARGGVNGDSF
TGCAGCGCCCGTGGGGGGGTCAATGGCGACTCCTTC
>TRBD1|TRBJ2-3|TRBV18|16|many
CASSPRQGVTTDTQYF
TGTGCCAGCTCACCGCGACAGGGGGTGACCACAGATACGCAGTATTTT
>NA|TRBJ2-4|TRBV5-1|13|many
CASSFGPINIQYF
TGCGCCAGCAGCTTTGGCCCCATAAACATTCAGTACTTC
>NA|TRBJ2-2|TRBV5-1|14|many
CASSPPLPTGELFF
TGCGCCAGCAGCCCACCCCTCCCCACCGGGGAGCTGTTTTTT
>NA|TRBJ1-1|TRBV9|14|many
CASSVVKGGTEAFF
TGTGCCAGCAGCGTAGTAAAGGGGGGCACTGAAGCTTTCTTT
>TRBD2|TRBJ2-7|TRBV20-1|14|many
CSALLAGGSYEQYF
TGCAGTGCTCTCCTAGCGGGGGGTTCCTACGAGCAGTACTTC
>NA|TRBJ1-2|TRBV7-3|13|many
CASSLNPGGGYTF
TGTGCCAGCAGCTTAAATCCGGGCGGGGGCTACACCTTC
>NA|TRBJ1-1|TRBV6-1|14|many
CASSEGSENTEAFF
TGTGCCAGCAGTGAAGGTTCGGAGAACACTGAAGCTTTCTTT
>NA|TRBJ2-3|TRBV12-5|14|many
CASGLQTATDTQYF
TGTGCTAGTGGTTTACAGACAGCCACAGATACGCAGTATTTT
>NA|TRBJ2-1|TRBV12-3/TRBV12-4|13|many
CASSLRQFNEQFF
TGTGCCAGCAGTTTACGACAGTTCAATGAGCAGTTCTTC
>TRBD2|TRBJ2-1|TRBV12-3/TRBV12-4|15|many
CASSFGTSLRYEQFF
TGTGCCAGCAGTTTTGGGACTAGTCTCCGCTATGAGCAGTTCTTC
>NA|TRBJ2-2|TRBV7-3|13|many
CASSLSQYGELFF
TGTGCCAGCAGCTTAAGCCAGTACGGGGAGCTGTTTTTT
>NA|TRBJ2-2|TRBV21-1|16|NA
CASSIQGSGNTGELFF
TGTGCCAGCAGCATTCAGGGGTCTGGGAACACCGGGGAGCTGTTTTTT
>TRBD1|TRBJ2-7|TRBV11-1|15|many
CASSPPGTGWYEQYF
TGTGCCAGCAGCCCCCCCGGGACAGGGTGGTACGAGCAGTACTTC
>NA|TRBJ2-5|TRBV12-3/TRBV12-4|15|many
CASSLGQGWGETQYF
TGTGCCAGCAGTTTAGGTCAGGGGTGGGGAGAGACCCAGTACTTC
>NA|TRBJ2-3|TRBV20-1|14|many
CSAKEPTGTDTQYF
TGCAGTGCCAAGGAGCCGACAGGTACAGATACGCAGTATTTT
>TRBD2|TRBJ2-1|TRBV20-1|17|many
CSAGGGLAGYLDNEQFF
TGCAGTGCTGGTGGGGGACTAGCGGGTTATCTTGACAATGAGCAGTTCTTC
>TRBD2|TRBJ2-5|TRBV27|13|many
CASSSGTSGSRWF
TGTGCCAGCAGTTCCGGGACTAGCGGGTCCCGGTGGTTC
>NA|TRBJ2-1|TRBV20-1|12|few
CRADTDGPEQFF
TGCAGGGCCGACACGGACGGCCCCGAGCAGTTCTTC
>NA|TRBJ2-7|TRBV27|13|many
CASKMGPSYEQYF
TGTGCCAGCAAAATGGGGCCTTCCTACGAGCAGTACTTC
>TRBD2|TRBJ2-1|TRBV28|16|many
CASSERTSGRYNEQFF
TGTGCCAGCAGTGAGCGGACTAGCGGGCGCTACAATGAGCAGTTCTTC
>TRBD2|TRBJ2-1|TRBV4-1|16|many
CASSQALTSGRWEQFF
TGCGCCAGCAGCCAAGCCCTGACTAGCGGGAGGTGGGAGCAGTTCTTC
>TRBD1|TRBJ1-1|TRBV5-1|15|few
CASSLGPGTGTEAFF
TGCGCCAGCAGCTTGGGTCCCGGGACAGGGACTGAAGCTTTCTTT
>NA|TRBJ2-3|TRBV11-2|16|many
CASSLDPGRGTDTQYF
TGTGCCAGCAGCTTAGATCCGGGGAGAGGCACAGATACGCAGTATTTT
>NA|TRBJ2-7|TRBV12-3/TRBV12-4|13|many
CASSLRMAYEQYF
TGTGCCAGCAGTCTCAGAATGGCCTACGAGCAGTACTTC
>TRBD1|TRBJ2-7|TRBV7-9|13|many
CASSRTGGSEQYF
TGTGCCAGCAGCCGGACAGGGGGCAGCGAGCAGTACTTC
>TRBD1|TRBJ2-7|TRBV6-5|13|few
CASSYGQGRMQYF
TGTGCCAGCAGTTACGGACAGGGGCGGATGCAGTACTTC
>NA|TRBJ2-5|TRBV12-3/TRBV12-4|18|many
CASSPSDSRLFDFSTQYF
TGTGCCAGCAGTCCGTCGGACAGCCGATTGTTTGATTTTTCGACCCAGTACTTC
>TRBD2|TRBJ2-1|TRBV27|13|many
CASSGTNRVEQFF
TGTGCCAGCAGCGGGACTAATCGGGTTGAGCAGTTCTTC
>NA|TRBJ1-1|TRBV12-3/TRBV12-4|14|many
CASSFSAWNTEAFF
TGTGCCAGCAGTTTTTCTGCATGGAACACTGAAGCTTTCTTT
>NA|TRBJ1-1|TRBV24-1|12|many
CATSPVNTEAFF
TGTGCCACCAGTCCCGTGAACACTGAAGCTTTCTTT
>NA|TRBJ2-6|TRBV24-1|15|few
CATSDRTPGANVLTF
TGTGCCACCAGTGACCGGACACCTGGGGCCAACGTCCTGACTTTC
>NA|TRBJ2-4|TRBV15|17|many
CATSRDLPSVAKNIQYF
TGTGCCACCAGCAGAGATTTGCCGTCAGTAGCCAAAAACATTCAGTACTTC
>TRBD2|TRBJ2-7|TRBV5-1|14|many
CASSSTGGSYEQYF
TGCGCCAGCAGCTCGACGGGGGGGTCCTACGAGCAGTACTTC
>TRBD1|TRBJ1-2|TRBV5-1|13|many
CASSGTGMDGYTF
TGCGCCAGCAGCGGGACAGGGATGGATGGCTACACCTTC